This T cell receptor (beta chain) was observed in a study of immune evolution from preneoplasia to lung adenocarcinoma. Study-wide results and caveats: Top clone frequencies peaked in normal lung, apparently declining through invasive adenocarcinoma.

The ends lost 9 bases at V and 0 bases at J; junction bases unmatched: 5. The CDR3 length is 13 residues. Germline lookup yields CDR1 SNHLY and CDR2 FYNNEI. Notes on this clone: Its specificity is unknown.

Sequencing used immunoSEQ multiplex PCR; TCRdb keeps in-frame clones, though not all of them. The data contain under 6,000 clones, over 65% of them singletons. The source material was FFPE adjacent normal lung tissue. The chain carries TRBV2 and TRBJ2-7; 7 bases map to TRBD1. The clonotype comes from a person aged 55-79 years with lung adenocarcinoma. The CDR3 sequence: CASRTGFSYEQYF. The CDR3 DNA follows: TGTGCCAGTAGGACAGGATTCTCCTACGAGCAGTACTTC.